These 20 T cell receptor beta chains came from one sample sequenced in a study of cytotoxic CD8 clonotypes in ibrutinib-treated CLL. The repertoire was sequenced with immunoSEQ multiplex PCR; TCRdb's copy has only in-frame clones and lacks some. The data hold 50,000 or so clones, with over 65% observed a single time. Sequences were derived from PBMCs, sampled after 24 months of ibrutinib treatment. All receptors derive from a human donor with chronic lymphocytic leukemia.

V and J are TRBV5-4 and TRBJ1-1; TRBD1 matches 7 bases. Germline assignment: CDR1 SGHNT and CDR2 YYREEE (reference sequence). The V and J ends lost 4 bases and 3 bases, in that order; junction bases with no gene match: 15. The CDR3 spans 17 residues. In DNA, the CDR3 is TGTGCCAGCAGCCCTTCGACAGGGAGGAGTTTAGACACTGAAGCTTTCTTT. Amino acid sequence: CASSPSTGRSLDTEAFF.

This clone appeared a few times. The chain combines TRBV10-3 with TRBJ2-7; no definite D call. Germline lookup yields CDR1 ENHRY and CDR2 SYGVKD. This CDR3 spans 11 amino acids. V dropped 6 bases and J dropped 3 bases, with 6 bases sitting between them. The DNA for the CDR3 is TGTGCCATCAGAAACAGCTACGAGCAGTACTTC. It yields the protein CAIRNSYEQYF.

This clone has only one observation. The same CDR3 arises from other DNA sequences in this sample as well. The chain is built from TRBV7-2 and TRBJ2-2, with D possibly TRBD2 on 5 matching bases. Germline assignment: CDR1 SGHTA and CDR2 FQGNSA. Trimming took 10 bases from V and 8 from J, leaving 20 bases between them. CDR3 size: 14 residues. CDR3 sequence reads: CATRFGEHTGELFF. For the CDR3, the DNA is TGTGCCACCCGCTTCGGGGAGCATACAGGGGAGCTGTTTTTT.

This chain uses TRBV13 with TRBJ2-3, with a weak D call TRBD2 (5 bases). There are 16 residues in the CDR3. V lost 2 bases and J lost 6, with 18 bases in between. CDR1 and CDR2 (germline): PRHDT, FYEKMQ (reference sequence). CDR3 nucleotide sequence: TGTGCCAGCAGCTTACGGTGGGAGCCGGTTGGGGATACGCAGTATTTT. Translation gives CASSLRWEPVGDTQYF.

The chain is built from TRBV7-2 and TRBJ2-7; 7 positions agree with TRBD2. Germline V CDR1 and CDR2: SGHTA, FQGNSA. CDR3 size: 13 residues. The V segment lost 5 bases and the J segment 12 bases; nucleotides outside the gene matches: 13. The CDR3 DNA follows: TGTGCCAGCAGCCGAAGCACTAGCGAGCCGACGTACTTC. This sequence encodes CASSRSTSEPTYF.

This rearrangement joins TRBV19 to TRBJ2-1; 12 positions match TRBD2. The CDR3 length is 17 residues. V lost 6 bases and J lost 7; bases outside the gene matches: 13. Germline V CDR1 and CDR2: LNHDA, SQIVND (reference sequence). The chain's CDR3 is CASSLAGGPGGLNEQFF. In DNA form, the CDR3 reads TGTGCCAGTAGCCTAGCGGGAGGGCCAGGGGGTTTAAATGAGCAGTTCTTC.

The chain has TRBV5-1 and TRBJ1-1; D might be TRBD1 (5 bases). V was clipped by 6 bases and J by 2 bases, with 14 bases between them. The CDR3 runs 14 residues. CDR1 SGHRS and CDR2 YFSETQ come from the germline V gene. CDR3 sequence (DNA): TGCGCCAGCACCCTCGACAGTTTAAACACTGAAGCTTTCTTT. Protein product: CASTLDSLNTEAFF.

The rearrangement joins TRBV5-4 to TRBJ2-5; TRBD2 matches 8 bases. CDR1 SGHNT and CDR2 YYREEE come from the germline V gene (reference sequence). J gave up 5 bases and V 4 bases, and 10 bases lay outside the gene matches. CDR3 size: 15 residues. This CDR3 is CASSTAGAPGETQYF. For the CDR3, the DNA is TGTGCCAGCAGCACAGCGGGAGCTCCTGGGGAGACCCAGTACTTC.

The V and J genes are TRBV27 and TRBJ1-3; D is uncertain. Germline lookup yields CDR1 MNHEY and CDR2 SMNVEV (reference sequence). CDR3 length equals 17 residues. V dropped 6 bases and J dropped 0 bases, with 18 bases sitting between them. CDR3 nucleotides: TGTGCCAGCAGCCTAATAGACCCTGTTAACTCTGGAAACACCATATATTTT. Its translation is CASSLIDPVNSGNTIYF.

The chain carries TRBV28 and TRBJ1-2, with D uncertain. From germline, CDR1 is MDHEN and CDR2 SYDVKM. The CDR3 runs to 13 residues. The V and J ends lost 1 base and 8 bases respectively, with 11 bases between them. The CDR3 bases are TGTGCCAGCAGTTTATCAACCAGTCAGGGCTACACCTTC. This gives the protein CASSLSTSQGYTF.

The CDR3 region has the DNA TGTGCCAGCAGCTCCCGACTAGCGGGGGAGACCCAGTACTTC. This gives the protein CASSSRLAGETQYF. The chain links TRBV7-9 to TRBJ2-5, with 11 bases identical to TRBD2. The CDR3 has 14 amino acids. Trimming took 4 bases from V and 5 from J; bases not matched to a gene: 3. Germline-derived CDR1 and CDR2 are SEHNR and FQNEAQ (reference sequence).

This clone was found once. The V and J genes are TRBV5-1 and TRBJ2-1; no firm D call. The CDR3 is 13 residues long. Germline CDR1 and CDR2: SGHRS and YFSETQ. Deletions cut 1 base from V and 5 bases from J, with 7 bases between. As DNA, the CDR3 is TGCGCCAGCAGCTTGTCTTCGCACAATGAGCAGTTCTTC. This gives the protein CASSLSSHNEQFF.

This chain links TRBV7-2 with TRBJ2-3; the D is unclear. The CDR3 spans 14 residues. Trimming left V 1 base short and J 0 bases short, with 5 bases between. Germline CDR1 SGHTA, CDR2 FQGNSA. The CDR3 region has the DNA TGTGCCAGCAGCTTAGACAGTAGCACAGATACGCAGTATTTT. It yields the protein CASSLDSSTDTQYF.

This clone was seen only once. V and J are TRBV2 and TRBJ1-1, with D possibly being TRBD1 (6 bases). The CDR3 is 15 residues long. Germline loops: CDR1 SNHLY, CDR2 FYNNEI. The V end was cut by 6 bases, the J end by 3 bases, with 17 bases between. The CDR3 spells CASRENAGQYTEAFF. CDR3 coding DNA: TGTGCCAGCAGGGAAAATGCGGGACAATACACTGAAGCTTTCTTT.

This clone was detected once. This sequence joins TRBV27 and TRBJ2-7; no reliable D call. CDR1 is MNHEY and CDR2 is SMNVEV in the germline V gene (reference sequence). This CDR3 is built from 12 residues. V was shortened by 4 bases and J by 8 bases, with 12 bases between the two germline ends. The DNA of the CDR3 is TGTGCCAGCAGTTCCCCAAGGGCTAAGCAGTACTTC. As protein: CASSSPRAKQYF.

This clone has more than one count but fewer than ten. V usage is TRBV19 and J usage is TRBJ2-5; 10 nucleotides match TRBD2. This CDR3 region has 15 residues. Germline CDR1 LNHDA, CDR2 SQIVND (reference sequence). Trimming at V came to 10 bases and at J to 0 bases, leaving 8 bases not matched to a gene. CDR3 in DNA: TGTGCCACCAGGGGTAGCGGGAGGAACCAAGAGACCCAGTACTTC. As protein: CATRGSGRNQETQYF.

The chain combines TRBV9 with TRBJ2-5; 7 bases align to TRBD1. V gave up 3 bases and J gave up 1 base; unmatched junction bases: 6. There are 15 residues in the CDR3. Germline CDR1 is SGDLS and CDR2 is YYNGEE. As DNA, the CDR3 is TGTGCCAGCAGCGCCCAGACAGGGACCCAAGAGACCCAGTACTTC. This gives the protein CASSAQTGTQETQYF. Combining the CDR3 with reference TRBV9 and TRBJ2-5 gives the whole variable domain DSGVTQTPKHLITATGQRVTLRCSPRSGDLSVYWYQQSLDQGLQFLIQYYNGEERAKGNILERFSAQQFPDLHSELNLSSLELGDSALYFCASSAQTGTQETQYFGPGTRLLVL.

This clone has just one count. The chain has TRBV11-2 and TRBJ2-2; D might be TRBD2 (6 bases). The V end was cut by 1 base, the J end by 1 base, with 7 bases between. This CDR3 comprises 15 residues. Germline V gene data show CDR1 as SGHAT and CDR2 as FQNNGV. CDR3 DNA sequence: TGTGCCAGCAGCTTAGGGCGGGGGAACACCGGGGAGCTGTTTTTT. This translates into CASSLGRGNTGELFF.

The chain combines TRBV7-2 with TRBJ2-2; D not certain. Trimming removed 5 bases at V and 4 bases at J, with 14 bases between. Per germline, CDR1 SGHTA and CDR2 FQGNSA. This CDR3 has 15 amino acids. CDR3 residues: CASSPPRRSTGELFF. The CDR3 DNA is TGTGCCAGCAGCCCCCCCCGGCGGTCCACCGGGGAGCTGTTTTTT. The variable domain in full, with the rest retrieved from reference TRBV7-2 and TRBJ2-2, is GAGVSQSPSNKVTEKGKDVELRCDPISGHTALYWYRQSLGQGLEFLIYFQGNSAPDKSGLPSDRFSAERTGGSVSTLTIQRTQQEDSAVYLCASSPPRRSTGELFFGEGSRLTVL.

This chain links TRBV19 with TRBJ2-7; a weak D match, TRBD2 (11 bases). Germline V gene data show CDR1 as LNHDA and CDR2 as SQIVND (reference sequence). The CDR3 is made up of 20 amino acids. The ends were cut back, 1 base at V and 3 bases at J, with 28 bases in the middle. The CDR3 reads CASSIVGTGVGLAGFYEQYF. DNA of the CDR3: TGTGCCAGTAGTATAGTAGGGACAGGGGTTGGACTAGCGGGTTTCTACGAGCAGTACTTC.